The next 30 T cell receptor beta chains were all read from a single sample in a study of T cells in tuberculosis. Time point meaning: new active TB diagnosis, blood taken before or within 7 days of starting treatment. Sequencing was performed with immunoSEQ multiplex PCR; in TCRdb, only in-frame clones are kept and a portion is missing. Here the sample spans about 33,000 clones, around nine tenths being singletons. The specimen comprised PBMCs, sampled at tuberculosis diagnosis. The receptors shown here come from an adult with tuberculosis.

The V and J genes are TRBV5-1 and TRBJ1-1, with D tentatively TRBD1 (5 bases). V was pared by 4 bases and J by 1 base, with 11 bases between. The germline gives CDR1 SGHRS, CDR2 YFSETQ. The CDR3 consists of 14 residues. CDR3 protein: CASSGRVGNTEAFF. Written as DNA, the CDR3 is TGCGCCAGCAGCGGCAGGGTGGGGAACACTGAAGCTTTCTTT. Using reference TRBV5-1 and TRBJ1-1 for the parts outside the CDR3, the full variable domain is KAGVTQTPRYLIKTRGQQVTLSCSPISGHRSVSWYQQTPGQGLQFLFEYFSETQRNKGNFPGRFSGRQFSNSRSEMNVSTLELGDSALYLCASSGRVGNTEAFFGQGTRLTVV.

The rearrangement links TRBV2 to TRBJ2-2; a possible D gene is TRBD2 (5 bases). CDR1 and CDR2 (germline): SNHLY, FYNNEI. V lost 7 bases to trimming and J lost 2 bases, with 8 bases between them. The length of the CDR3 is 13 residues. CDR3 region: CASKSGNTGELFF. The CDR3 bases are TGTGCCAGCAAAAGCGGTAACACCGGGGAGCTGTTTTTT.

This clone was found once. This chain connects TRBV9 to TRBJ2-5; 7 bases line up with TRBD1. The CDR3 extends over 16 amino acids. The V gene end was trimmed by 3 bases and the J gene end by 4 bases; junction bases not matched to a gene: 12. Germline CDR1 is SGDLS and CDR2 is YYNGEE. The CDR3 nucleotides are TGTGCCAGCAGCGCTAACCCGGACAGGTTAGGAGAGACCCAGTACTTC. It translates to CASSANPDRLGETQYF.

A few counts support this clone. This CDR3 reads CASSSQINQPQHF. For the CDR3, the DNA is TGTGCCAGCAGCTCGCAGATAAATCAGCCCCAGCATTTT. This chain connects TRBV7-2 to TRBJ1-5, with D hard to call. With 4 bases removed from V and 4 bases from J, the gap between germline ends came to 8 bases. The CDR3 sequence is 13 residues long. Looked up from germline, CDR1 is SGHTA and CDR2 is FQGNSA.

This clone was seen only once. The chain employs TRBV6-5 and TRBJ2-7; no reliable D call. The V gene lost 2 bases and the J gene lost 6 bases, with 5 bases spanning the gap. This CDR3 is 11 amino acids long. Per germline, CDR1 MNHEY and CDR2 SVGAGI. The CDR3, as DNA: TGTGCCAGCAGTTACACGAGCGAGCAGTACTTC. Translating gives CASSYTSEQYF.

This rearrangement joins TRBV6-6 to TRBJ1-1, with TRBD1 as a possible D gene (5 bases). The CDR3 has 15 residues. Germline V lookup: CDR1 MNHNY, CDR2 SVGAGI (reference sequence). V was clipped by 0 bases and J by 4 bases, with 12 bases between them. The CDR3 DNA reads TGTGCCAGCAGTTACTCAGGACAACACCCCACTGAAGCTTTCTTT. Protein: CASSYSGQHPTEAFF.

CDR3 sequence: CASRPVNRDRESEQYF. CDR3 sequence (DNA): TGCGCCAGCAGACCCGTCAACCGGGACAGGGAAAGCGAGCAGTACTTC. The chain couples TRBV4-1 to TRBJ2-7; 9 bases match TRBD1. The trim removed 6 bases at V and 6 bases at J, leaving 15 bases unmatched. In germline, CDR1 is MGHRA, CDR2 YSYEKL. CDR3 size: 16 residues.

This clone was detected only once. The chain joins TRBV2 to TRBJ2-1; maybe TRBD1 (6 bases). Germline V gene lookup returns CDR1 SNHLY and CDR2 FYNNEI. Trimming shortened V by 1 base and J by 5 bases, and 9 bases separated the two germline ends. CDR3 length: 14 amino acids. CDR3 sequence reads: CASSEDRVNNEQFF. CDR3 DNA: TGTGCCAGCAGTGAAGACAGGGTCAACAATGAGCAGTTCTTC.

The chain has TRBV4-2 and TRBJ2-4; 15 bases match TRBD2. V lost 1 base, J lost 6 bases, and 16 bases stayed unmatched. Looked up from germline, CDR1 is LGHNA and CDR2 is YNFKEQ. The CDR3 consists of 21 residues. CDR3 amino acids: CASSQVLSVGLAGGNGNIQYF. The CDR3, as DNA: TGTGCCAGCAGCCAAGTATTATCGGTAGGACTAGCGGGAGGGAACGGAAACATTCAGTACTTC.

CDR3: CASSYGAASNQPQHF. The CDR3 DNA is TGTGCCAGCAGTTACGGGGCAGCCAGCAATCAGCCCCAGCATTTT. The chain couples TRBV6-6 to TRBJ1-5, with D perhaps matching TRBD1 (5 bases). Germline loops: CDR1 MNHNY, CDR2 SVGAGI (reference sequence). CDR3 length equals 15 residues. Deletions cut 2 bases from V and 1 base from J, with 9 bases between.

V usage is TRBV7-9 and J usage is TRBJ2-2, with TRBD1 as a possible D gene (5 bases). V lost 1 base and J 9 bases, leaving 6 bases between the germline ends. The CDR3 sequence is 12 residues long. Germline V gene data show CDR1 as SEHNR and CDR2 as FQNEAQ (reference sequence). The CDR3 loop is CASSLGQRELFF. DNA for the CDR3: TGTGCCAGCAGCTTAGGACAGAGGGAGCTGTTTTTT.

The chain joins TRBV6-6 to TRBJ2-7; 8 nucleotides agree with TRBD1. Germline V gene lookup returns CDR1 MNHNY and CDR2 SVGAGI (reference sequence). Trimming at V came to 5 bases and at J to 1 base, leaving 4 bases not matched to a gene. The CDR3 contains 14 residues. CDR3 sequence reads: CASSQGASSYEQYF. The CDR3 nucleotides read TGTGCCAGCAGTCAGGGGGCGAGTTCCTACGAGCAGTACTTC.

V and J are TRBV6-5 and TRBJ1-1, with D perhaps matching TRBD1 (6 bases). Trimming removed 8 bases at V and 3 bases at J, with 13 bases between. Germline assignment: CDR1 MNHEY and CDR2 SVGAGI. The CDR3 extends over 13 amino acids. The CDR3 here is CASVRGWDTEAFF. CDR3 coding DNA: TGTGCCAGCGTCAGGGGATGGGACACTGAAGCTTTCTTT.

The CDR3 DNA reads TGTGCCAGCAGCTGGGGCTTCTCCTACGAGCAGTACTTC. Translating it yields CASSWGFSYEQYF. This chain links TRBV28 with TRBJ2-7, with D tentatively TRBD1 (5 bases). The CDR3 runs to 13 residues. The germline V gene has CDR1 MDHEN and CDR2 SYDVKM. Trimming cost V 6 bases and J 0 bases, with 9 bases left between them.

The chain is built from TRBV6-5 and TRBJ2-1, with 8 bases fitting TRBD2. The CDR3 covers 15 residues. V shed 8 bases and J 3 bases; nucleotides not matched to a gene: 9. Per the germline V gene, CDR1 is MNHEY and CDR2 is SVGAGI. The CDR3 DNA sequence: TGTGCCAGCGGGGGAAGACTAGCGAGCTACAATGAGCAGTTCTTC. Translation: CASGGRLASYNEQFF.

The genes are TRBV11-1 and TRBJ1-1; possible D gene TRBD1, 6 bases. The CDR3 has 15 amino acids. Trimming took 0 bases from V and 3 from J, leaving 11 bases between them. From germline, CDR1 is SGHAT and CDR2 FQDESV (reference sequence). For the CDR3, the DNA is TGTGCCAGCAGCTTAGCGTCAGGGGTTGACACTGAAGCTTTCTTT. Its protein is CASSLASGVDTEAFF.

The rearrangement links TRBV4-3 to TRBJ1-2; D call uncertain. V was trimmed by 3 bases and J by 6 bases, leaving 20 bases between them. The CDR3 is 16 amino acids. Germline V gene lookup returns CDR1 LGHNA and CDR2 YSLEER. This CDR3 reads CASSQTSGQAPDGYTF. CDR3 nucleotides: TGCGCCAGCAGCCAGACCTCTGGGCAGGCCCCCGATGGCTACACCTTC.

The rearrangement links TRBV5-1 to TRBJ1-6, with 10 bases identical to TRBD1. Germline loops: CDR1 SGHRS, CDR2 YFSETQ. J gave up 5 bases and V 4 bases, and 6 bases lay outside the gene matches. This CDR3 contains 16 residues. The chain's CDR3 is CASSVRTGGNNSPLHF. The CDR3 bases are TGCGCCAGCAGCGTACGGACAGGGGGGAATAATTCACCCCTCCACTTT. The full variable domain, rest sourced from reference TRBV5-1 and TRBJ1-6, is KAGVTQTPRYLIKTRGQQVTLSCSPISGHRSVSWYQQTPGQGLQFLFEYFSETQRNKGNFPGRFSGRQFSNSRSEMNVSTLELGDSALYLCASSVRTGGNNSPLHFGNGTRLTVT.

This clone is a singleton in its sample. CDR3 in DNA: TGTGCCAGCAGCCCGATAGCGGGGGGGCCGGGTAATGAGCAGTTCTTC. This codes for CASSPIAGGPGNEQFF. The rearrangement joins TRBV7-2 to TRBJ2-1; 11 bases agree with TRBD2. Germline V CDR1 and CDR2: SGHTA, FQGNSA. This CDR3 contains 16 residues. V dropped 5 bases and J dropped 7; count of bases not matched to a gene: 10.

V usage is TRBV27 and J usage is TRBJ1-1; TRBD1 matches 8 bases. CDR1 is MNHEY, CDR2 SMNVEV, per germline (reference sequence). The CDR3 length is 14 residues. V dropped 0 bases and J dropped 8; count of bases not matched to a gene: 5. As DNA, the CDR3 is TGTGCCAGCAGTTTATCCGACAGGGGCGGCGAAGCTTTCTTT. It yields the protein CASSLSDRGGEAFF.

The CDR3 DNA reads as TGTGCCAGCGGAGACAGGATCTACGAGCAGTACTTC. Protein sequence: CASGDRIYEQYF. The rearrangement uses TRBV2 and TRBJ2-7, with D maybe TRBD1 (6 bases). CDR1 is SNHLY, CDR2 FYNNEI, per germline. V was trimmed by 8 bases and J by 3 bases, leaving 11 bases between them. The CDR3 length is 12 residues.

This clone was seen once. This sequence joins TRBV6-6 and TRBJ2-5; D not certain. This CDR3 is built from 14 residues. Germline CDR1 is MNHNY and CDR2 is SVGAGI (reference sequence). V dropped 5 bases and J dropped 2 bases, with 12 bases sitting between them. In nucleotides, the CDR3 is TGTGCCAGCAGTCCACAGCAGATTCAAGAGACCCAGTACTTC. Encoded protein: CASSPQQIQETQYF.

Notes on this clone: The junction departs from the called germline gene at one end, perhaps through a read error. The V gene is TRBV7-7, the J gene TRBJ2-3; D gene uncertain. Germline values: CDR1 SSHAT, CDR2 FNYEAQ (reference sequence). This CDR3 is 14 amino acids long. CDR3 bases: TGTGCTAGCAGCTTATCCAGCGGCACAGATACGCAGTATTTT. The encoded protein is CASSLSSGTDTQYF.

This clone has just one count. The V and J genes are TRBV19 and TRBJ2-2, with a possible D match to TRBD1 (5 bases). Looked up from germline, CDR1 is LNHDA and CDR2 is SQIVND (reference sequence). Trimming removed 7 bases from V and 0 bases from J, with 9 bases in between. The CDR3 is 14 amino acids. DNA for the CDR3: TGTGCCAGTAAGGGGCAGACGAACACCGGGGAGCTGTTTTTT. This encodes CASKGQTNTGELFF.

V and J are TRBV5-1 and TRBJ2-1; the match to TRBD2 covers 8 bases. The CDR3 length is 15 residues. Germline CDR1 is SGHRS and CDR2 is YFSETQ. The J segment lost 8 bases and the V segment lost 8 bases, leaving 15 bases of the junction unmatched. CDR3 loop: CARTRRGDARDEQFF. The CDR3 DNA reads TGCGCCAGAACAAGGCGGGGGGACGCCCGGGATGAGCAGTTCTTC.

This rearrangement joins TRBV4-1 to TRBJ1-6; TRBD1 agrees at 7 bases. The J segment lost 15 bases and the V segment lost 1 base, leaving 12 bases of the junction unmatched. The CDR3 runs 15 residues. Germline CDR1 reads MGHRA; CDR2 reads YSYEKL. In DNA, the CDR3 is TGCGCCAGCAGCCAAGGTGGGACAGCTAGAGGAAGCCTCCACTTT. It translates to CASSQGGTARGSLHF.

CDR3 DNA sequence: TGTGCCAGCGGACAGGGGAACAACTATGGCTACACCTTC. Encoded protein: CASGQGNNYGYTF. This chain links TRBV4-2 with TRBJ1-2; 9 bases line up with TRBD1. The CDR3 length is 13 residues. Unmatched junction bases numbered 3, after V lost 8 bases and J lost 2 bases. Germline V gene lookup returns CDR1 LGHNA and CDR2 YNFKEQ.

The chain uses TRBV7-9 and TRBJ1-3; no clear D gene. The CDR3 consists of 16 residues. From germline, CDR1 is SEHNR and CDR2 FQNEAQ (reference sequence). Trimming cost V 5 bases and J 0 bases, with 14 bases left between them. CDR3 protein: CASSRSDPSSGNTIYF. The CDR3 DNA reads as TGTGCCAGCAGCCGGAGTGACCCTAGCTCTGGAAACACCATATATTTT.

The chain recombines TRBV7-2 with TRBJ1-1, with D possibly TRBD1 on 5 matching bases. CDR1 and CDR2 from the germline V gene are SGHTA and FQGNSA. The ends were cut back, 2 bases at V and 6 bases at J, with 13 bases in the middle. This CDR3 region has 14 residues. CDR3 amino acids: CASSLKGGAAEAFF. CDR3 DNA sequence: TGTGCCAGCAGCTTAAAGGGTGGGGCCGCTGAAGCTTTCTTT.

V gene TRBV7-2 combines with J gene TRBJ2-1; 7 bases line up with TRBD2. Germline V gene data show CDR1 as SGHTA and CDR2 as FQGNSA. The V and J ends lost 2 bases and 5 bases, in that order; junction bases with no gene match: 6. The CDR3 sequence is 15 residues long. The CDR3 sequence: CASSLRRGLNNEQFF. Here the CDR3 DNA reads TGTGCCAGCAGCTTACGGCGGGGGTTGAACAATGAGCAGTTCTTC.